This TCR beta chain is from a study of blood T cell repertoires in COVID-19. Overall study context: Sites in the United States, Italy and Spain provided acute and convalescent COVID-19 samples. The analysed material was cDNA or gDNA that came from T cells, B-cell-depleted T cells, or PBMCs.

The CDR3 sequence is 13 residues long. The germline CDR1 and CDR2 sequences are SEHNR and FQNEAQ (reference sequence). V shed 1 base and J shed 6 bases, with 9 bases lying between them. In the source study's methods: Reference gene primer amplification in the assay estimated nucleated cell counts. Only in-frame clones appear in the TCRdb table, and some are missing; sequencing was by immunoSEQ multiplex PCR. That table furnishes V, J and clone size, whereas the DNA furnished D and trimming. Of 190,000 or so clones in the sample, around 80% are singletons; the top ten hold around 6.9%. Material: peripheral blood. This chain joins TRBV7-9 and TRBJ1-1; D perhaps matches TRBD1 (5 bases). The receptor comes from a human donor with acute or convalescent COVID-19. The donor label of this sample is uncertain. The CDR3 DNA reads as TGTGCCAGCAGCTTAGTGGGGCTCGCTGAAGCTTTCTTT. Translated, it gives CASSLVGLAEAFF.